This TCR beta chain comes out of a study of cytomegalovirus exposure and HLA in healthy donors. The primer mix had 60 Vbeta and 13 Jbeta primers. Method: immunoSEQ multiplex PCR; TCRdb's copy keeps in-frame clones and lacks some. This table has 70,000 to 95,000 clones, approximately 85% appearing once. CDR1 and CDR2 from the germline V gene are SGHDT and YYEEEE. The CDR3 totals 15 residues. Deletions cut 4 bases from V and 0 bases from J, with 14 bases between. The sample taken for sequencing was PBMCs. This TCR came from a woman younger than 30 in good health and CMV-seropositive. V gene TRBV5-6 combines with J gene TRBJ2-7, with D possibly matching TRBD2 (6 bases). The CDR3 sequence is CASSLSRGSSYEQYF. CDR3 nucleotide sequence: TGTGCCAGCAGCCTCTCTCGGGGGTCCTCCTACGAGCAGTACTTC. Variable domain in full (rest from reference TRBV5-6 and TRBJ2-7): DAGVTQSPTHLIKTRGQQVTLRCSPKSGHDTVSWYQQALGQGPQFIFQYYEEEERQRGNFPDRFSGHQFPNYSSELNVNALLLGDSALYLCASSLSRGSSYEQYFGPGTRLTVT.